This T cell receptor beta chain was identified during a study of vaccination and CD4 T cells after COVID-19. Treatment meaning: approximately 9-day PBMC culture with coronavirus spike peptide pools or control peptides (ViraFEST assay). Investigators obtained the unexposed donor's CD4+ T cells before the COVID-19 pandemic (2011-2018). IL-2 at about 9.3 IU/ml and peptide pools at 9 to 10 ug/ml were added to PBMCs cultured at roughly 2 million per well. Four cold-coronavirus spikes and SARS-CoV-2 S/N served to probe CD4+ T cells taken from unexposed donors, cells permitting. With the Oncomine TCR Beta short-read assay, DNA from cultured CD4+ T cells was sequenced. DNA came from CD4+ T cells after culture. TCRdb ran MiXCR on the PCR reads and lists one entry per CDR3 protein. This table holds 8,000 to 10,000 distinct CDR3 sequences, 30% to 35% found once. Worth noting for this clonotype: Its target is unknown.

The CDR3 runs 13 residues. Per the germline V gene, CDR1 is SGHNT and CDR2 is YYREEE (reference sequence). V was shortened by 0 bases and J by 8 bases, with 11 bases between the two germline ends. This sequence joins TRBV5-4 and TRBJ1-1; possibly TRBD1 for D (5 bases). The material sequenced was CD4+ T cells from blood, cultured in vitro. The source of this sequence is a human donor in good health. CDR3 DNA: TGTGCCAGCAGCTTGGAATGGGCAGGGGAAGCTTTCTTT. It is translated as CASSLEWAGEAFF.